This T cell receptor beta chain appears in the sequencing data of a study of blood T cell repertoires in COVID-19. Clones were sequenced by immunoSEQ multiplex PCR, and TCRdb holds only the in-frame ones, with some missing. The profile shows 60,000 to 65,000 clones, 65% to 90% of them singletons. Germline V gene data show CDR1 as LNHDA and CDR2 as SQIVND (reference sequence). The CDR3 contains 18 residues. The V segment lost 7 bases and the J segment 1 base; nucleotides outside the gene matches: 16. The sample comprised peripheral blood. The sequence was obtained from a man in his fifties with COVID-19, enrolled during active disease. This rearrangement joins TRBV19 to TRBJ1-5, with 7 bases matching TRBD1. The CDR3 nucleotides read TGTGCCAGTACCCCGGACGGGACAGCGATCCGGAGCAATCAGCCCCAGCATTTT. This translates into CASTPDGTAIRSNQPQHF.